A single sample is the source of the 25 T cell receptor beta chains below, sequenced in a study of blood T cell repertoires in COVID-19. Produced via immunoSEQ multiplex PCR; TCRdb's table is partial and in-frame only. The data hold about 400,000 clones, with around nine tenths observed a single time. Specimen: PBMCs or T cells enriched from blood (not recorded which). The receptor source for this set is a woman in her fifties or sixties who had recovered from COVID-19.

The chain is built from TRBV20-1 and TRBJ2-5; D is undetermined. This CDR3 is 11 amino acids long. Germline V gene sequence: CDR1 DFQATT, CDR2 SNEGSKA (reference sequence). V lost 4 bases, J lost 2 bases, and 5 bases lay in between. The CDR3 sequence is CSAIRQETQYF. CDR3 coding DNA: TGCAGTGCTATTAGACAAGAGACCCAGTACTTC.

The chain is built from TRBV27 and TRBJ1-2; tentative D call: TRBD1 (6 bases). The CDR3 is 13 amino acids. CDR1 and CDR2 (germline): MNHEY, SMNVEV (reference sequence). With 8 bases removed from V and 3 bases from J, the gap between germline ends came to 13 bases. The CDR3 protein is CASGGRGDYGYTF. CDR3 in DNA: TGTGCCAGCGGGGGCAGGGGAGACTATGGCTACACCTTC.

This clone is a singleton in its sample. The J gene is TRBJ2-3, the V gene TRBV19; 10 bases are shared with TRBD2. V shed 5 bases, J shed 3 bases, and the junction held 8 bases outside the gene matches. The CDR3 totals 16 residues. CDR1 and CDR2 (germline): LNHDA, SQIVND (reference sequence). The CDR3 sequence is CASSSVAGGSTDTQYF. CDR3 nucleotides: TGTGCCAGTAGTTCCGTAGCGGGGGGTTCGACAGATACGCAGTATTTT.

V is TRBV19 and J is TRBJ2-2; TRBD1 matches 8 bases. Germline V lookup: CDR1 LNHDA, CDR2 SQIVND (reference sequence). The CDR3 spans 14 residues. Trimming cost V 7 bases and J 6 bases; bases outside gene matches: 7. Here the CDR3 reads CASTQGALAGELFF. CDR3 nucleotides: TGTGCCAGTACTCAGGGGGCTCTAGCCGGGGAGCTGTTTTTT.

This clone was observed a single time. The CDR3 coding sequence is TGTGCCAGCGCCTATTCAGATACGCAGTATTTT. It specifies CASAYSDTQYF. This chain joins TRBV13 and TRBJ2-3; D is uncertain. The germline CDR1 and CDR2 sequences are PRHDT and FYEKMQ (reference sequence). This CDR3 spans 11 amino acids. V dropped 8 bases and J dropped 4 bases, with 7 bases sitting between them.

V and J are TRBV27 and TRBJ2-1; D not resolved. CDR1 and CDR2 from the germline V gene are MNHEY and SMNVEV (reference sequence). Trimming took off 5 bases at V and 1 base at J, with 9 bases between the two ends. CDR3 length: 14 amino acids. Here the CDR3 DNA reads TGTGCCAGCAGTCCCCTTCTTTCCTACAATGAGCAGTTCTTC. It yields the protein CASSPLLSYNEQFF.

The chain is built from TRBV2 and TRBJ2-7, with no clear D. The ends were cut back, 3 bases at V and 3 bases at J, with 18 bases in the middle. The CDR3 contains 16 residues. Germline-derived CDR1 and CDR2 are SNHLY and FYNNEI. DNA of the CDR3: TGTGCCAGCAGTGATGATCCAAATCTTCCCGGCTACGAGCAGTACTTC. It yields the protein CASSDDPNLPGYEQYF.

This clone occurred a few times. V and J are TRBV20-1 and TRBJ1-5, with D possibly TRBD1 on 6 matching bases. V lost 3 bases to trimming and J lost 4 bases, with 19 bases between them. This CDR3 spans 16 amino acids. Germline V gene lookup returns CDR1 DFQATT and CDR2 SNEGSKA (reference sequence). Written as DNA, the CDR3 is TGCAGTGCTAGTACAGCGACAGGAAACATTAATCAGCCCCAGCATTTT. Amino acid sequence: CSASTATGNINQPQHF.

This sequence joins TRBV28 and TRBJ1-2; D might be TRBD1 (6 bases). In germline, CDR1 is MDHEN, CDR2 SYDVKM. The CDR3 covers 13 residues. Trimming left V 4 bases short and J 4 bases short, with 10 bases between. In DNA, the CDR3 is TGTGCCAGCAGTTCTGCGGGGGCCTATGGCTACACCTTC. It specifies CASSSAGAYGYTF.

This rearrangement joins TRBV30 to TRBJ1-4; 8 positions agree with TRBD1. The CDR3 runs 14 residues. Germline assignment: CDR1 GTSNPN and CDR2 SVGIG (reference sequence). V lost 6 bases to trimming and J lost 4 bases; unmatched junction nucleotides: 7. The CDR3: CACPLGQVNEKLFF. The CDR3 DNA sequence: TGTGCCTGCCCTCTGGGACAGGTTAATGAAAAACTGTTTTTT.

V usage is TRBV11-2 and J usage is TRBJ2-3, with D hard to call. The V and J ends lost 1 base and 0 bases respectively, with 11 bases between them. Germline V gene lookup returns CDR1 SGHAT and CDR2 FQNNGV. The CDR3 is made up of 16 amino acids. The CDR3 DNA reads as TGTGCCAGCAGCTTAGGCGTGTTACCCAGCACAGATACGCAGTATTTT. Translation: CASSLGVLPSTDTQYF.

In this sample, this clone turned up once. J is TRBJ1-1 and V is TRBV27; TRBD1 might be the D (5 bases). There are 15 residues in the CDR3. V shed 10 bases and J shed 1 base, with 19 bases lying between them. Germline loops: CDR1 MNHEY, CDR2 SMNVEV (reference sequence). The CDR3 here is CATRSGGGWNTEAFF. Here the CDR3 DNA reads TGTGCCACCCGATCCGGGGGGGGTTGGAACACTGAAGCTTTCTTT.

Here the CDR3 reads CASSSPRNLVEQYF. The CDR3 DNA reads TGTGCCAGCAGCTCACCGCGGAATCTGGTAGAGCAGTACTTC. V and J are TRBV5-4 and TRBJ2-7; D is unresolved. Germline V lookup: CDR1 SGHNT, CDR2 YYREEE (reference sequence). The CDR3 is made up of 14 amino acids. The V and J ends lost 3 bases and 7 bases respectively, with 17 bases between them. Supplemented by reference TRBV5-4 and TRBJ2-7, the full variable domain reads ETGVTQSPTHLIKTRGQQVTLRCSSQSGHNTVSWYQQALGQGPQFIFQYYREEENGRGNFPPRFSGLQFPNYSSELNVNALELDDSALYLCASSSPRNLVEQYFGPGTRLTVT.

This clone was observed many times. The rearrangement links TRBV29-1 to TRBJ1-2, with 8 bases aligning to TRBD1. V shed 3 bases and J 4 bases; nucleotides not matched to a gene: 7. In germline, CDR1 is SQVTM, CDR2 ANQGSEA. The CDR3 has 14 amino acids. CDR3 coding DNA: TGCAGCGTTGAGGCCGGGACAGGAGGCTATGGCTACACCTTC. Its protein product is CSVEAGTGGYGYTF.

V and J are TRBV19 and TRBJ1-3, with 8 bases that match TRBD1. Germline V lookup: CDR1 LNHDA, CDR2 SQIVND (reference sequence). The CDR3 consists of 16 residues. The V segment lost 10 bases and the J segment 4 bases; nucleotides outside the gene matches: 15. The CDR3 region has the DNA TGTGCCACCTGGACAGGGACAGGTTCGAGGGGAAACACCATATATTTT. It codes for CATWTGTGSRGNTIYF.

This clone was seen once. V and J are TRBV6-1 and TRBJ2-3, with TRBD2 identical over 11 bases. The CDR3 extends over 16 amino acids. Germline CDR1 MNHNS, CDR2 SASEGT. The J segment lost 2 bases and the V segment lost 2 bases, leaving 3 bases of the junction unmatched. CDR3 DNA sequence: TGTGCCAGCAGTGAATTAGCGGGGGGGTACACAGATACGCAGTATTTT. Translated: CASSELAGGYTDTQYF.

V is TRBV9 and J is TRBJ1-3; TRBD1 might be the D (5 bases). This CDR3 has 14 amino acids. Trimming took off 6 bases at V and 3 bases at J, with 13 bases between the two ends. Per germline, CDR1 SGDLS and CDR2 YYNGEE. The CDR3 DNA sequence: TGTGCCAGCACTACAGGCGGTGGTGGAAACACCATATATTTT. This translates into CASTTGGGGNTIYF.

In this sample, this clone turned up once. The gene calls are TRBV6-4 and TRBJ2-4, with D possibly TRBD2 on 5 matching bases. CDR3 size: 13 residues. Trimming removed 2 bases at V and 11 bases at J, with 13 bases between. CDR1 and CDR2 from the germline V gene are MRHNA and SNTAGT. As DNA, the CDR3 is TGTGCCAGCAGTGACCAGCGCACTAGAGTTCAGTACTTC. The encoded protein is CASSDQRTRVQYF.

The rearrangement uses TRBV3-1 (or the pseudogene TRBV3-2) and TRBJ1-2; 8 nucleotides agree with TRBD1. CDR3 length equals 14 residues. Germline CDR1 LGHDT, CDR2 YNNKEL (reference sequence). V lost 3 bases and J lost 1; bases outside the gene matches: 1. This CDR3 is CASSHRGLNYGYTF. CDR3 in DNA: TGTGCCAGCAGCCACAGGGGGCTTAACTATGGCTACACCTTC.

Here the CDR3 DNA reads TGCGCCAGCACGGAGGGAGGGACCTACGAGCAGTACTTC. Residues: CASTEGGTYEQYF. V usage is TRBV5-1 and J usage is TRBJ2-7, with 7 bases aligning to TRBD2. From germline, CDR1 is SGHRS and CDR2 YFSETQ. V was pared by 6 bases and J by 2 bases, with 5 bases of the junction left unmatched. The CDR3 runs 13 residues.

This clone has just one count. The chain carries TRBV5-1 and TRBJ2-1; D uncertain. Germline CDR1 is SGHRS and CDR2 is YFSETQ. The CDR3 is 15 residues long. V was cut by 2 bases and J by 1 base, with 10 bases left in between. The CDR3 here is CASSFGSTSYNEQFF. CDR3 coding DNA: TGCGCCAGCAGCTTTGGCTCCACGTCCTACAATGAGCAGTTCTTC.

The chain employs TRBV29-1 and TRBJ2-7; the D gene is possibly TRBD2 (5 bases). Per germline, CDR1 SQVTM and CDR2 ANQGSEA. V gave up 6 bases and J gave up 3 bases, with 18 bases separating them. The CDR3 totals 14 residues. CDR3 protein: CSVGVVRVFYEQYF. CDR3 bases: TGCAGCGTGGGAGTAGTGAGGGTATTCTACGAGCAGTACTTC.

The V call is TRBV7-2, the J call TRBJ1-1; unclear D gene. The CDR3 runs to 14 residues. Trimming took 1 base from V and 3 from J, leaving 9 bases between them. Germline loops: CDR1 SGHTA, CDR2 FQGNSA. CDR3 DNA sequence: TGTGCCAGCAGCTTAGATGGTGCGTACACTGAAGCTTTCTTT. Encoded protein: CASSLDGAYTEAFF.

The chain is built from TRBV5-1 and TRBJ1-2; D gene ambiguous. The CDR3 is 12 amino acids. Looked up from germline, CDR1 is SGHRS and CDR2 is YFSETQ. The V gene lost 2 bases and the J gene lost 4 bases, with 6 bases spanning the gap. CDR3 in DNA: TGCGCCAGCAGCTTCACAGCCTATGGCTACACCTTC. Translating it yields CASSFTAYGYTF.

This clone was seen only a few times. This sequence joins TRBV6-1 and TRBJ1-1; weak D call: TRBD1 (5 bases). The V gene's germline CDR1 is MNHNS and CDR2 SASEGT. The CDR3 is 14 amino acids. The V gene lost 3 bases and the J gene lost 4 bases, with 12 bases spanning the gap. The CDR3 sequence: CASSDRGRRTEAFF. CDR3 nucleotide sequence: TGTGCCAGCAGTGATAGGGGTCGGCGCACTGAAGCTTTCTTT.